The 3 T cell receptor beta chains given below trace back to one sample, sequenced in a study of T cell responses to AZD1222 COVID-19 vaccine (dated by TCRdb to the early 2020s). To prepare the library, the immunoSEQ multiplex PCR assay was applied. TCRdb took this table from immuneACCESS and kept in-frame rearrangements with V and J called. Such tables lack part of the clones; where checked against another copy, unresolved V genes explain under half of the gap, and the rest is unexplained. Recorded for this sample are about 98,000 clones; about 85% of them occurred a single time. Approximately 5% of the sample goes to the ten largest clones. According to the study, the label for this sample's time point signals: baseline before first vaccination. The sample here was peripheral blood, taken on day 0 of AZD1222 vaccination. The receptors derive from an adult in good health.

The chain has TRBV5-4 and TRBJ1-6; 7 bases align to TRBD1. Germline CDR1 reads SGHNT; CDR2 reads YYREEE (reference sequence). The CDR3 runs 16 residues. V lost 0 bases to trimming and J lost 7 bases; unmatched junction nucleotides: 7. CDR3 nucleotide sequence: TGTGCCAGCAGCTTGGGAGAGGGGGCAGGGAATTCACCCCTCCACTTT. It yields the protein CASSLGEGAGNSPLHF.

For the CDR3, the DNA is TGTGCCACCGCCAGGGGACGGGTCAATCAGCCCCAGCATTTT. It specifies CATARGRVNQPQHF. The chain recombines TRBV6-5 with TRBJ1-5; D perhaps matches TRBD1 (6 bases). Germline assignment: CDR1 MNHEY and CDR2 SVGAGI. The CDR3 is 14 residues long. V shed 10 bases and J shed 3 bases, with 16 bases lying between them.

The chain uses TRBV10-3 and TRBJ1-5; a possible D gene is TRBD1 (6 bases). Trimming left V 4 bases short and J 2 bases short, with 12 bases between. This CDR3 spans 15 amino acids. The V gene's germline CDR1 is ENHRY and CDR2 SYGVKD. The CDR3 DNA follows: TGTGCCATCAGTGGTCAGGGGTACGGCAATCAGCCCCAGCATTTT. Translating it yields CAISGQGYGNQPQHF.